This passage covers 2 T cell receptor beta chains from one sample sequenced in a study of shared clonotypes between healthy human individuals. The table came from immunoSEQ multiplex PCR; TCRdb's copy has only in-frame clones and leaves some out. The repertoire holds approximately 2,300,000 clones, with 85% to 95% as singletons. The sequencing sample was made of naive CD4+ T cells from PBMCs. The subset is: CD45RA+ positively selected. The receptors shown here come from a man between 18 and 35 years old in good health. Some clones in this sample may be carry-over from other donors' samples.

Here the CDR3 reads CASSPNQGVGGELFF. In nucleotides, the CDR3 is TGTGCCAGCAGCCCCAACCAAGGGGTAGGCGGGGAGCTGTTTTTT. J is TRBJ2-2 and V is TRBV7-2; tentative D call: TRBD1 (5 bases). V was trimmed by 5 bases and J by 7 bases, leaving 17 bases between them. The CDR3 spans 15 residues. From germline, CDR1 is SGHTA and CDR2 FQGNSA.

V usage is TRBV6-1 and J usage is TRBJ2-2, with D unresolved. Deletions cut 3 bases from V and 5 bases from J, with 13 bases between. CDR1 MNHNS and CDR2 SASEGT come from the germline V gene. This CDR3 spans 15 amino acids. CDR3 region: CASSDRAAGTGELFF. The CDR3 region has the DNA TGTGCCAGCAGTGATCGGGCCGCAGGTACCGGGGAGCTGTTTTTT.